This TCR beta chain was obtained from a study of cytomegalovirus exposure and HLA in healthy donors. The germline V and J ends were trimmed by 2 bases and 5 bases, with 10 bases remaining between them. The CDR3 is 12 amino acids. Germline assignment: CDR1 GTSNPN and CDR2 SVGIG (reference sequence). PCR primers comprised 60 Vbeta and 13 Jbeta primers. Using immunoSEQ multiplex PCR, the repertoire was profiled, and TCRdb retains in-frame clones only, with some absent. The profile covers 60,000 to 70,000 clones, with around 80% appearing a single time and more than 4% taken by the ten largest. The sequence was obtained from a woman under 40 in good health and CMV-seronegative. The chain links TRBV30 to TRBJ2-7, with no clear D. Source material: PBMCs. The CDR3 DNA reads as TGTGCCTGGAGTATTCAGGTTAACGAGCAGTACTTC. Its protein is CAWSIQVNEQYF. Full variable domain (rest looked up from reference TRBV30 and TRBJ2-7): SQTIHQWPATLVQPVGSPLSLECTVEGTSNPNLYWYRQAAGRGLQLLFYSVGIGQISSEVPQNLSASRPQDRQFILSSKKLLLSDSGFYLCAWSIQVNEQYFGPGTRLTVT.